The 25 T cell receptor beta chains below come from one sample, sequenced in a study of tumor-infiltrating lymphocytes in primary liver carcinoma. Blood RNA originated from unsorted whole blood, with germline DNA additionally extracted. From around 500 ng total RNA, TCR beta cDNA was generated with a primer in the constant region. Three nested multiplex PCR rounds, a slightly modified ARM-PCR, produced the libraries for TCR beta. The first two PCR rounds used TRBV1-TRBV30 forward primers with a C-beta reverse primer, around 10 cycles each. Each CDR3 protein gets one entry after TCRdb re-called the multiplex PCR reads with MiXCR. The table lists about 310,000 distinct CDR3 sequences, approximately 58% of them singletons. Sequenced: peripheral blood. The receptors derive from a woman aged 25-40 years with primary liver carcinoma and hepatitis B virus infection.

With respect to this clonotype: This sequence may be a read error, since a much larger clone differs from it by one base. V usage is TRBV4-1 and J usage is TRBJ2-6, with D unclear. The CDR3 is 15 residues long. Looked up from germline, CDR1 is MGHRA and CDR2 is YSYEKL. The CDR3 spells CASCQSVSGANVLTF. The CDR3 coding sequence is TGCGCCAGCTGCCAGTCGGTCTCTGGGGCCAACGTCCTGACTTTC.

This clonotype was seen repeatedly, ten times or more. The CDR3 bases are TGTGCCGTGGGGGGAACTAACTATGGCTACACCTTC. Its translation is CAVGGTNYGYTF. The rearrangement joins TRBV6-5 to TRBJ1-2; D is possibly TRBD1 (5 bases). The V gene lost 11 bases and the J gene lost 0 bases, with 10 bases spanning the gap. The germline gives CDR1 MNHEY, CDR2 SVGAGI. This CDR3 contains 12 residues.

A remark on this clonotype: A much larger clone sits a single nucleotide away, making a read error possible. The chain is built from TRBV6-6 and TRBJ1-2; D might be TRBD1 (5 bases). Germline assignment: CDR1 MNHNY and CDR2 SVGAGI (reference sequence). The CDR3 spans 14 residues. CDR3 nucleotides: TGTGCCAGCAGTTTGGGGCAGGCGCCCTATGGCTACAACTTC. Translating it yields CASSLGQAPYGYNF.

This clonotype was counted once. The rearrangement uses TRBV6-5 and TRBJ1-2; maybe TRBD1 (6 bases). Germline CDR1 MNHEY, CDR2 SVGAGI. The length of the CDR3 is 12 residues. The ends were cut back, 6 bases at V and 8 bases at J, with 13 bases in the middle. CDR3 residues: CASRWGLWGYTF. Here the CDR3 DNA reads TGTGCCAGCAGATGGGGGCTGTGGGGCTACACCTTC.

The chain couples TRBV5-6 to TRBJ2-5, with D maybe TRBD2 (5 bases). CDR1 is SGHDT, CDR2 YYEEEE, per germline. This CDR3 comprises 17 residues. Trimming stripped 0 bases from V and 1 base from J, with 16 bases between. The CDR3 nucleotides are TGTGCCAGCAGCTTGGGCAGGTGGGCTAGCCCCCAAGAGACCCAGTACTTC. Protein sequence: CASSLGRWASPQETQYF. Full variable domain (missing parts from reference TRBV5-6 and TRBJ2-5): DAGVTQSPTHLIKTRGQQVTLRCSPKSGHDTVSWYQQALGQGPQFIFQYYEEEERQRGNFPDRFSGHQFPNYSSELNVNALLLGDSALYLCASSLGRWASPQETQYFGPGTRLLVL.

To note about this clonotype: A much larger clone is a single base away; this may be a read error. The chain links TRBV12-3 or TRBV12-4 to TRBJ1-5, with D tentatively TRBD1 (5 bases). CDR3 length: 18 amino acids. Trimming shortened V by 7 bases and J by 5 bases, and 27 bases separated the two germline ends. The chain's CDR3 is CASTIIRGTGREDQPQHF. CDR3 DNA sequence: TGTGCCAGCACCATCATTAGAGGAACAGGACGGGAAGATCAGCCCCAGCATTTT.

The chain uses TRBV30 and TRBJ1-5, with D maybe TRBD1 (6 bases). There are 14 residues in the CDR3. Trimming removed 3 bases from V and 7 bases from J, with 16 bases in between. Germline CDR1 and CDR2: GTSNPN and SVGIG (reference sequence). Here the CDR3 DNA reads TGTGCCTGGAGCAAGGGGGGCAGAGGGCAGCCCCAGCATTTT. It yields the protein CAWSKGGRGQPQHF.

This chain joins TRBV29-1 and TRBJ2-1; 7 positions agree with TRBD2. The V gene's germline CDR1 is SQVTM and CDR2 ANQGSEA. With V trimmed by 4 bases and J by 6 bases, 21 bases remained unmatched. This CDR3 is built from 18 residues. CDR3 nucleotides: TGCAGCGTTGTGGGGGGGGGGGAAAACTGGGCCTTACCCAATGAGCAGTTCTTC. Protein sequence: CSVVGGGENWALPNEQFF.

The chain couples TRBV6-2 or TRBV6-3 to TRBJ2-7; 9 nucleotides align to TRBD2. Germline values: CDR1 MNHEY, CDR2 SVGEGT. After removal of 2 bases from V and 4 bases from J, the junction contained 6 bases not matched to a gene. The CDR3 spans 15 residues. The CDR3: CASSYRGLASYEQYF. In DNA form, the CDR3 reads TGTGCCAGCAGTTACCGGGGACTAGCTTCGTACGAGCAGTACTTC.

A note on this clonotype: The conserved phenylalanine or tryptophan is not found at the CDR3 terminus, so this likely reflects a read error. No DNA is shown, since the ends of the CDR3 on it are uncertain; the CDR3 is the one TCRdb lists. The chain recombines TRBV11-2 with TRBJ2-5. The CDR3 numbers 12 amino acids, ends counted. Germline-derived CDR1 and CDR2 are SGHAT and FQNNGV. The CDR3 here is CASNLGMKTHYL.

The V gene is TRBV5-1, the J gene TRBJ2-6, with TRBD1 identical over 7 bases. The CDR3 has 16 residues. CDR1 SGHRS and CDR2 YFSETQ come from the germline V gene. Germline trimming cut 6 bases from V and 0 bases from J; bases unmatched to any gene: 6. In DNA, the CDR3 is TGCGCCAGCAACGACAGGGATTTCTCTGGGGCCAACGTCCTGACTTTC. It translates to CASNDRDFSGANVLTF.

The chain joins TRBV28 to TRBJ2-6; 8 nucleotides align to TRBD2. CDR3 length equals 13 residues. V lost 10 bases and J lost 14; bases outside the gene matches: 13. CDR1 is MDHEN, CDR2 SYDVKM, per germline. This chain's CDR3 is CATGVGGGKILTF. The DNA of the CDR3 is TGTGCCACGGGGGTCGGGGGGGGTAAGATCCTGACTTTC.

This clonotype was detected only a few times. The chain combines TRBV29-1 with TRBJ2-1; 9 positions match TRBD1. Germline-derived CDR1 and CDR2 are SQVTM and ANQGSEA. Losses at the gene ends were 5 bases for V and 8 bases for J; bases not matched to a gene: 7. The CDR3 has 13 residues. CDR3: CSVKRGQGDEQFF. Here the CDR3 DNA reads TGCAGCGTTAAACGGGGACAGGGCGATGAGCAGTTCTTC.

In the case of this clonotype: The junction shows a germline mismatch at one end, possibly a read error. The chain uses TRBV6-6 and TRBJ2-1; no definite D call. The CDR3 covers 13 residues. Germline values: CDR1 MNHNY, CDR2 SVGAGI (reference sequence). The CDR3 here is CASSYVPTSERFF. The CDR3 bases are TGTGCCAGCAGTTACGTACCCACCAGTGAGCGGTTCTTC.

CDR3 sequence (DNA): TGTGCCAGCAGCTTGGGGCCGGGACATGAGGACTACGAGCAGTACTTC. Translated, it gives CASSLGPGHEDYEQYF. The chain uses TRBV7-8 and TRBJ2-7, with D tentatively TRBD1 (6 bases). V dropped 3 bases and J dropped 3 bases, with 18 bases sitting between them. This CDR3 region has 16 residues. Germline V gives CDR1 SGHVS, CDR2 FQNEAQ. The full variable domain, rest sourced from reference TRBV7-8 and TRBJ2-7, is GAGVSQSPRYKVAKRGQDVALRCDPISGHVSLFWYQQALGQGPEFLTYFQNEAQLDKSGLPSDRFFAERPEGSVSTLKIQRTQQEDSAVYLCASSLGPGHEDYEQYFGPGTRLTVT.

Remarks on this clonotype: This may arise from a read error, as a much more abundant clone is one base away. The chain recombines TRBV29-1 with TRBJ2-5; no clear D. Between the trimmed V and J ends, which lost 8 bases and 2 bases, there was a span of 9 bases. The CDR3 totals 11 residues. Germline CDR1 SQVTM, CDR2 ANQGSEA. CDR3 region: CSWSEQETQYF. CDR3 sequence (DNA): TGCAGCTGGTCTGAACAAGAGACCCAGTACTTC.

The chain carries TRBV4-1 and TRBJ1-5, with D hard to call. This CDR3 has 18 amino acids. Per the germline V gene, CDR1 is MGHRA and CDR2 is YSYEKL. Trimming took 0 bases from V and 5 from J, leaving 20 bases between them. The CDR3 bases are TGCGCCAGCAGCCAAGATTCGAGTATCCGGCGGACCTATCAGCCCCAGCATTTT. Amino acid sequence: CASSQDSSIRRTYQPQHF.

This clonotype was detected a few times. This chain uses TRBV5-1 with TRBJ2-7; the match to TRBD1 covers 8 bases. Losses at the gene ends were 5 bases for V and 2 bases for J; bases not matched to a gene: 18. The CDR3 is 18 amino acids. The germline gives CDR1 SGHRS, CDR2 YFSETQ. The CDR3: CASSGRIVGTGLTYEQYF. The DNA of the CDR3 is TGCGCCAGCAGTGGCCGAATCGTAGGGACAGGCCTGACCTACGAGCAGTACTTC.

Remarks on this clonotype: Relative to the germline gene, one junction end is altered; a read error may explain this. This sequence joins TRBV11-2 and TRBJ2-7, with D hard to call. The germline gives CDR1 SGHAT, CDR2 FQNNGV. There are 11 residues in the CDR3. CDR3 DNA: TGTACCAGCAGCATTTCGTGCGAGCAGTACTTC. This translates into CTSSISCEQYF.

This sequence joins TRBV11-2 and TRBJ1-1; D not certain. Germline CDR1 is SGHAT and CDR2 is FQNNGV. V was cut by 7 bases and J by 8 bases, with 17 bases left in between. The CDR3 is 13 amino acids. CDR3 DNA sequence: TGTGCCAGCAACCCGGACGGCGGCACCGAAGCTTTCTTT. The encoded protein is CASNPDGGTEAFF.

This clonotype was observed a single time. This likely comes from a read error, as the CDR3 has no conserved phenylalanine or tryptophan at its end. The chain combines TRBV6-1 with TRBJ2-7; no definite D call. Looked up from germline, CDR1 is MNHNS and CDR2 is SASEGT. The length of the CDR3 is 12 residues. V lost 5 bases and J 5 bases, leaving 10 bases between the germline ends. The CDR3 spells CASSPTRHEQYL. DNA of the CDR3: TGTGCCAGCAGTCCAACGAGGCACGAGCAGTACTTA.

A remark on this clonotype: This CDR3 fails to terminate in the conserved phenylalanine or tryptophan, so it likely reflects a read error. No DNA is shown, since the ends of the CDR3 on it are uncertain; the CDR3 is the one TCRdb lists. The chain joins TRBV11-3 to TRBJ2-1. The CDR3 spans 11 residues, counting both ends. CDR1 and CDR2 from the germline V gene are SGHNT and YENEEA. CDR3 in amino acids: CASSQYNEQLS.

As for this clonotype: Since a much larger clone is just one base distant, this may be a read error. This chain links TRBV4-3 with TRBJ2-3, with a possible D match to TRBD1 (5 bases). The DNA end is a closer match to TRBJ1-5, so the J assignment may be wrong. This CDR3 has 16 amino acids. The germline gives CDR1 LGHNA, CDR2 YSLEER. The CDR3 sequence is CASSQVKGLDSDTQHF. CDR3 nucleotides: TGCGCCAGCAGCCAAGTAAAGGGACTAGATTCGGATACGCAGCATTTT.

This clonotype was detected many times. The chain recombines TRBV12-3 or TRBV12-4 with TRBJ1-3; no definite D call. V was trimmed by 3 bases and J by 3 bases, leaving 6 bases between them. The CDR3 contains 13 residues. CDR3 in amino acids: CASSFAVGNTIYF. The CDR3 coding sequence is TGTGCCAGCAGTTTTGCGGTTGGAAACACCATATATTTT.

As for this clonotype: The CDR3 does not close with the conserved phenylalanine or tryptophan, likely indicating a read error. It is unclear where the CDR3 begins or ends on the DNA, so no DNA is shown, and the CDR3 is as TCRdb lists it. The rearrangement uses TRBV11-3 and TRBJ2-2; TRBD1 reflects the table's D call only, with no check against the DNA. The CDR3 has 14 amino acids, counting both end residues. Germline V gives CDR1 SGHNT, CDR2 YENEEA. The CDR3 sequence is CASSSTGGAGELIV.